The present T cell receptor beta chain was sequenced within a study of blood T cells in healthy people across ages. Study findings and constraints: Naive CD4+ cell counts and diversity both ran higher in long-lived than in aged donors.

As to this clonotype: No antigen is known for it.

This CDR3 is 15 amino acids long. The ends lost 4 bases at V and 3 bases at J; junction bases unmatched: 9. CDR1 and CDR2 (germline): LGHNA, YNFKEQ. Peripheral blood, roughly 9.3 milliliters per donor, was collected. Using a J-beta primer mix together with a sample-barcoded 5' primer, a second PCR was run for about 6 to 12 cycles. Carrying 12 random nucleotides, a template-switch adaptor labeled each individual cDNA molecule. One entry per CDR3 protein, called by TCRdb with MiXCR from the 5' RACE reads. The data hold about 1.4 million distinct CDR3 sequences, with approximately 59% observed a single time.

The chain couples TRBV4-2 to TRBJ2-7; 7 nucleotides match TRBD2. The sequenced sample consisted of blood. The TCR was taken from a man between 18 and 29 years old in good health. DNA of the CDR3: TGTGCCAGCAGCCCCCTTGGGCGGGGGAACTACGAGCAGTACTTC. Protein sequence: CASSPLGRGNYEQYF.